This TCR beta chain was documented in a study of blood T cells in healthy people across ages. Notes on this clonotype: Its antigen is as yet unknown.

Study observations and caveats: Unsorted PBMCs ruled out conclusive naive versus antigen-experienced comparison. In long-lived donors, naive CD4+ cell counts and diversity exceeded those of aged donors.

The germline V gene has CDR1 SEHNR and CDR2 FQNEAQ (reference sequence). V was pared by 5 bases and J by 13 bases, with 21 bases between. The CDR3 has 14 amino acids. The use of a sample-barcoded 5' primer and a J-beta primer mix characterized a second PCR of about 6 to 11 cycles. Each single sample gave us at least 3 million CDR3-containing paired-end reads. Using its own MiXCR run on the 5' RACE reads, TCRdb lists one record per CDR3 protein. The profile shows 700,000 to 950,000 distinct CDR3 sequences, nearly 60% of them singletons. Each sample used at least 6 million PBMCs. This TCR derives from a man under 40 in good health. This rearrangement joins TRBV7-9 to TRBJ2-4; maybe TRBD1 (6 bases). Sequencing was performed on blood. The CDR3: CASSREGVGSEQYF. The CDR3 DNA reads TGTGCCAGCAGCCGAGAGGGGGTAGGCTCGGAGCAGTACTTC.